The 22 T cell receptor beta chains below all came from one sample that was sequenced in a study of blood T cells in healthy people across ages. Primed by a sample-barcoded 5' primer and a J-beta primer mix, a second PCR proceeded for about 6 to 12 cycles. TCRdb fed the 5' RACE reads into MiXCR, producing one record per CDR3 protein. The table includes 600,000 to 800,000 distinct CDR3 sequences, 52% detected once. Sequencing used blood. Receptor source: a woman of 80 years or more in good health.

The chain employs TRBV10-2 and TRBJ2-7; 8 bases are shared with TRBD1. The V and J ends lost 5 bases and 2 bases, in that order; junction bases with no gene match: 8. This CDR3 has 15 amino acids. CDR1 is WSHSY and CDR2 is SAAADI in the germline V gene. This CDR3 reads CASSPGTGRPYEQYF. CDR3 nucleotide sequence: TGCGCCAGCAGTCCCGGGACAGGACGACCCTACGAGCAGTACTTC.

This clonotype was recorded a few times. The chain is built from TRBV3-1 and TRBJ2-5; D uncertain. This CDR3 has 11 amino acids. Germline V gene data show CDR1 as LGHDT and CDR2 as YNNKEL (reference sequence). V was clipped by 5 bases and J by 11 bases, with 12 bases between them. Here the CDR3 reads CASSWGGEQYF. The DNA for the CDR3 is TGTGCCAGCAGCTGGGGTGGTGAGCAGTACTTC.

This clonotype was counted many times. V usage is TRBV3-1 and J usage is TRBJ2-3; TRBD1 is a possible D gene (5 bases). Trimming left V 4 bases short and J 0 bases short, with 11 bases between. In germline, CDR1 is LGHDT, CDR2 YNNKEL (reference sequence). CDR3 length equals 15 residues. Written as DNA, the CDR3 is TGTGCCAGCAGCCTCTTAACAGGCAGCACAGATACGCAGTATTTT. Translating it yields CASSLLTGSTDTQYF.

This chain links TRBV20-1 with TRBJ1-1; tentative D call: TRBD1 (6 bases). Germline V CDR1 and CDR2: DFQATT, SNEGSKA (reference sequence). The ends were cut back, 6 bases at V and 2 bases at J, with 16 bases in the middle. The CDR3 spans 14 residues. In nucleotides, the CDR3 is TGCAGTGCCGGGGGGTACAGGGTTAACACTGAAGCTTTCTTT. Translation: CSAGGYRVNTEAFF.

Points on this clonotype: This may arise from a read error, as a much more abundant clone is one base away. The rearrangement links TRBV5-1 to TRBJ2-5, with D tentatively TRBD2 (5 bases). The germline V and J ends were trimmed by 4 bases and 11 bases, with 24 bases remaining between them. Germline V CDR1 and CDR2: SGHRS, YFSETQ. The CDR3 loop spans 15 amino acids. The CDR3 loop is CASSLVAGSHNEQYF. The CDR3 nucleotides are TGCGCCAGCAGCCTAGTGGCGGGTTCGCACAATGAGCAGTACTTC.

The rearrangement links TRBV10-3 to TRBJ2-3; D is undetermined. From germline, CDR1 is ENHRY and CDR2 SYGVKD. CDR3 length: 17 residues. V was trimmed by 0 bases and J by 1 base, leaving 14 bases between them. Here the CDR3 reads CAISESTVDIRTDTQYF. The CDR3 nucleotides read TGTGCCATCAGTGAGTCGACGGTTGACATACGCACAGATACGCAGTATTTT.

This clonotype showed up many times. The chain is built from TRBV7-2 and TRBJ1-1; D gene uncertain. The CDR3 length is 13 residues. Germline CDR1 and CDR2: SGHTA and FQGNSA. V gave up 7 bases and J gave up 5 bases, with 14 bases separating them. The CDR3 reads CASTFRVGTEAFF. CDR3 DNA sequence: TGTGCCAGCACCTTTAGGGTGGGGACTGAAGCTTTCTTT.

This chain joins TRBV29-1 and TRBJ1-2; no firm D call. Germline CDR1 SQVTM, CDR2 ANQGSEA. The V gene lost 0 bases and the J gene lost 4 bases, with 3 bases spanning the gap. The CDR3 loop spans 11 amino acids. The CDR3 region has the DNA TGCAGCGTTGAAGATATCTATGGCTACACCTTC. Translated: CSVEDIYGYTF.

This chain uses TRBV20-1 with TRBJ2-4, with D possibly matching TRBD1 (6 bases). The DNA end lines up better with TRBJ2-5; the J call may be wrong. The germline V gene encodes CDR1 DFQATT and CDR2 SNEGSKA (reference sequence). The CDR3 has 15 amino acids. CDR3 nucleotide sequence: TGCAGTGCTAGAGTCGCCACGGGACACGGAGAGACCCAGTACTTC. Amino acid sequence: CSARVATGHGETQYF.

The rearrangement links TRBV24-1 to TRBJ2-1; D uncertain. Trimming left V 4 bases short and J 2 bases short, with 14 bases between. This CDR3 has 16 residues. Looked up from germline, CDR1 is KGHDR and CDR2 is SFDVKD. This CDR3 is CATSDSGLTTYNEQFF. CDR3 bases: TGTGCCACCAGTGACTCCGGCCTCACCACCTACAATGAGCAGTTCTTC.

The table lists this clonotype with a few counts. CDR3 in amino acids: CASRGRGSADTQYF. Here the CDR3 DNA reads TGTGCCAGCCGGGGAAGGGGGTCCGCAGATACGCAGTATTTT. The V and J genes are TRBV2 and TRBJ2-3; D may be TRBD1 (6 bases). The CDR3 loop spans 14 amino acids. Per the germline V gene, CDR1 is SNHLY and CDR2 is FYNNEI. The ends were cut back, 8 bases at V and 4 bases at J, with 16 bases in the middle.

This clonotype was recorded at least ten times. The genes are TRBV3-1 and TRBJ2-1; 9 bases are a match to TRBD1. Unmatched junction bases numbered 13, after V lost 7 bases and J lost 6 bases. Germline CDR1 and CDR2: LGHDT and YNNKEL (reference sequence). This CDR3 is built from 16 residues. For the CDR3, the DNA is TGTGCCAGCACCCAGTCCGGGACAGGGATGGGCAATGAGCAGTTCTTC. This sequence encodes CASTQSGTGMGNEQFF.

This clonotype was picked up a small number of times. The chain is built from TRBV2 and TRBJ1-6, with D tentatively TRBD1 (5 bases). The germline V and J ends were trimmed by 6 bases and 6 bases, with 15 bases remaining between them. This CDR3 is 15 amino acids long. CDR1 SNHLY and CDR2 FYNNEI come from the germline V gene. CDR3 sequence: CASRATGKFNSPLHF. The CDR3 DNA reads as TGTGCCAGCAGGGCCACAGGAAAGTTTAATTCACCCCTCCACTTT.

A few counts support this clonotype. V gene TRBV7-2 combines with J gene TRBJ1-3; D gene ambiguous. The germline gives CDR1 SGHTA, CDR2 FQGNSA. CDR3 length: 16 residues. V lost 1 base, J lost 0 bases, and 10 bases lay in between. This chain's CDR3 is CASSLDGISSGNTIYF. In nucleotides, the CDR3 is TGTGCCAGCAGCTTAGATGGGATTAGCTCTGGAAACACCATATATTTT.

The rearrangement links TRBV12-3 or TRBV12-4 to TRBJ2-5; TRBD2 matches at 7 bases. The CDR3 has 12 residues. V was clipped by 4 bases and J by 9 bases; unmatched bases: 5. The DNA for the CDR3 is TGTGCCAGCAGTTCTAGCCGGGGGGCCCAGTACTTC. Residues: CASSSSRGAQYF.

This clonotype showed up many times. The rearrangement links TRBV7-9 to TRBJ2-1; D may be TRBD2 (5 bases). Germline V gene sequence: CDR1 SEHNR, CDR2 FQNEAQ (reference sequence). Trimming took off 1 base at V and 0 bases at J, with 10 bases between the two ends. The CDR3 spans 16 residues. CDR3 nucleotide sequence: TGTGCCAGCAGCTTAGGAGAGCGGTTCTCCTACAATGAGCAGTTCTTC. Translated: CASSLGERFSYNEQFF. Full variable domain (rest looked up from reference TRBV7-9 and TRBJ2-1): DTGVSQNPRHKITKRGQNVTFRCDPISEHNRLYWYRQTLGQGPEFLTYFQNEAQLEKSRLLSDRFSAERPKGSFSTLEIQRTEQGDSAMYLCASSLGERFSYNEQFFGPGTRLTVL.

The chain carries TRBV12-3 or TRBV12-4 and TRBJ2-5; 9 bases are shared with TRBD2. The CDR3 loop spans 15 amino acids. The J segment lost 1 base and the V segment lost 9 bases, leaving 9 bases of the junction unmatched. DNA of the CDR3: TGTGCCAGTTTGGCGCAGCGGGGGGCCCAAGAGACCCAGTACTTC. It translates to CASLAQRGAQETQYF.

This clonotype has ten or more counts. CDR3 protein: CASSLGTGFDTGELFF. The CDR3 DNA reads as TGTGCCAGCAGCCTTGGGACAGGGTTCGACACCGGGGAGCTGTTTTTT. The rearrangement joins TRBV6-5 to TRBJ2-2, with 9 nucleotides matching TRBD1. This CDR3 comprises 16 residues. V trimming: 6 bases; J trimming: 3 bases; junction bases outside the gene matches: 8. CDR1 and CDR2 (germline): MNHEY, SVGAGI.

V is TRBV5-1 and J is TRBJ2-6, with 8 nucleotides matching TRBD1. The CDR3 is 17 residues long. With 7 bases clipped from V and 0 bases from J, the junction kept 9 bases outside the gene matches. Germline CDR1 and CDR2: SGHRS and YFSETQ. DNA of the CDR3: TGCGCCAGCGACCGACAGGGGTCCGGCTCTGGGGCCAACGTCCTGACTTTC. It specifies CASDRQGSGSGANVLTF. Looking up the rest from reference TRBV5-1 and TRBJ2-6 gives the full variable domain: KAGVTQTPRYLIKTRGQQVTLSCSPISGHRSVSWYQQTPGQGLQFLFEYFSETQRNKGNFPGRFSGRQFSNSRSEMNVSTLELGDSALYLCASDRQGSGSGANVLTFGAGSRLTVL.

The chain combines TRBV7-2 with TRBJ1-1; TRBD1 is a possible D gene (6 bases). V lost 3 bases, J lost 2 bases, and 16 bases lay in between. Germline V lookup: CDR1 SGHTA, CDR2 FQGNSA. The CDR3 has 16 amino acids. CDR3 region: CASSLQGTLRNTEAFF. The DNA of the CDR3 is TGTGCCAGCAGCTTGCAGGGGACTTTAAGAAACACTGAAGCTTTCTTT.

This clonotype was observed a few times. This chain connects TRBV9 to TRBJ1-2; maybe TRBD1 (5 bases). The CDR3 totals 14 residues. The V end was cut by 4 bases, the J end by 8 bases, with 18 bases between. Germline V gene sequence: CDR1 SGDLS, CDR2 YYNGEE. CDR3 in amino acids: CASSPIGRNRGYTF. The CDR3, as DNA: TGTGCCAGCAGCCCGATCGGGCGGAACAGGGGCTACACCTTC.

V usage is TRBV20-1 and J usage is TRBJ1-2; possible D gene TRBD1, 5 bases. The ends were cut back, 4 bases at V and 8 bases at J, with 23 bases in the middle. Germline CDR1 and CDR2: DFQATT and SNEGSKA (reference sequence). This CDR3 is built from 15 residues. The CDR3 is CSATGTVKCYGGYTF. The CDR3 region has the DNA TGCAGTGCTACTGGGACGGTGAAATGCTATGGCGGCTACACCTTC.